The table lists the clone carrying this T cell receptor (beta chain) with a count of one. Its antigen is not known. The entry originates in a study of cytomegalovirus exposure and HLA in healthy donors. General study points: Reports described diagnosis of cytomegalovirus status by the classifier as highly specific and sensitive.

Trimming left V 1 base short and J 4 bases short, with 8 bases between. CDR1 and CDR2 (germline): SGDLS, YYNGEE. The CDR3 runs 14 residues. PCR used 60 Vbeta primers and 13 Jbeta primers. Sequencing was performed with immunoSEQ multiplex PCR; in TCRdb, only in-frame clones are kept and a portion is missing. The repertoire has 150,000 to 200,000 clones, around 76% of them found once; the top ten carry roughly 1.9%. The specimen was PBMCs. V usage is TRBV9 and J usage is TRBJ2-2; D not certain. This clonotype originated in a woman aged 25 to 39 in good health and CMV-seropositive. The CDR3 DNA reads TGTGCCAGCAGCGTATCGGCGGTCACCGGGGAGCTGTTTTTT. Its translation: CASSVSAVTGELFF.